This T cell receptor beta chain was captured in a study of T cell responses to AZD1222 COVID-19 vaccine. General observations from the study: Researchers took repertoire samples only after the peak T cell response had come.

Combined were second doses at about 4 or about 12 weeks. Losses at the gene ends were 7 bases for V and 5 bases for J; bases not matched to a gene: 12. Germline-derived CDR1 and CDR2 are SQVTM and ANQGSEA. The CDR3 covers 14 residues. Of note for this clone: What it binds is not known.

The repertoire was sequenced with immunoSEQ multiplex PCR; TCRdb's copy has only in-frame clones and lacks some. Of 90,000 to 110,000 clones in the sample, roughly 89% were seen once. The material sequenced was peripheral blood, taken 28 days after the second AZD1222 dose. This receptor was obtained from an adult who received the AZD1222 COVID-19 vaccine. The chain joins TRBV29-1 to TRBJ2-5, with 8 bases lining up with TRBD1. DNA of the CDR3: TGCAGCGCGCCGGGACAGGATCAACTGGAGACCCAGTACTTC. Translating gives CSAPGQDQLETQYF.